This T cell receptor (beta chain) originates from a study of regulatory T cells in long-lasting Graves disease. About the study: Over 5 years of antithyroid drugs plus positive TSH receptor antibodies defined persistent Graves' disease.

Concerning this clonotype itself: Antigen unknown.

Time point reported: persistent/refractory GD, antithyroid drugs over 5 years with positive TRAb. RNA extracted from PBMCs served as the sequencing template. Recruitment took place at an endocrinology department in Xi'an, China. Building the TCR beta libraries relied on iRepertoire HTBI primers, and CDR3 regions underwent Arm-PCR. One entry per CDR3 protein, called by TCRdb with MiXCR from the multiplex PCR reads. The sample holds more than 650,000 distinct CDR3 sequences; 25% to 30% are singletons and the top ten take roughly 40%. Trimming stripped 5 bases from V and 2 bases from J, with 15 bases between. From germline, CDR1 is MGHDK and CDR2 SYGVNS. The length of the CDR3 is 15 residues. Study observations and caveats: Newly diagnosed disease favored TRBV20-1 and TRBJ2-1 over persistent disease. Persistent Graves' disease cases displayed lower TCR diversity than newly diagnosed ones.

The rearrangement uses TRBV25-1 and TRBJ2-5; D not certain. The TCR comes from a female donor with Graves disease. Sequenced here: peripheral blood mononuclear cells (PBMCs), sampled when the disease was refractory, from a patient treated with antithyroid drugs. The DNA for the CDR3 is TGTGCCAGCAGTTTATGGTCATCACAACAAGAGACCCAGTACTTC. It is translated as CASSLWSSQQETQYF.